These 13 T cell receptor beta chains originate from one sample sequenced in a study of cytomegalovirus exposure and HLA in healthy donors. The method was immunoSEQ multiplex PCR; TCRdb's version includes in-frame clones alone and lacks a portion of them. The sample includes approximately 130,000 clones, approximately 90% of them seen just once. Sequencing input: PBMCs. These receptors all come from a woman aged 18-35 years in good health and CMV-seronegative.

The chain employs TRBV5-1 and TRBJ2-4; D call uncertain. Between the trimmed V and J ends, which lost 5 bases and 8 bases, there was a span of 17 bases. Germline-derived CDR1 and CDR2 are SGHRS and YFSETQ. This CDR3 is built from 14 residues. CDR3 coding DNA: TGCGCCAGCAGAAGTCGTTCAGGTGTGGACATTCAGTACTTC. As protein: CASRSRSGVDIQYF.

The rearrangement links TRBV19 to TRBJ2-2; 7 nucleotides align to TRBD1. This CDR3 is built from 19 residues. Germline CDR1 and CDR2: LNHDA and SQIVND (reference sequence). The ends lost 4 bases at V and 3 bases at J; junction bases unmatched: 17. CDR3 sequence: CASSKRQAIRDRYTGELFF. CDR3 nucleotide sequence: TGTGCCAGTAGTAAGAGACAAGCTATCCGGGACAGATACACCGGGGAGCTGTTTTTT.

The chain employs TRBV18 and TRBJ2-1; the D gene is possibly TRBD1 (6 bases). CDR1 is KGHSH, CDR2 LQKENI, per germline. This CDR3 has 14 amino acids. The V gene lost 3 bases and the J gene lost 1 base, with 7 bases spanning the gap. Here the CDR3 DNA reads TGTGCCAGCTCACCCCAGGGGTCCTACAATGAGCAGTTCTTC. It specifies CASSPQGSYNEQFF.

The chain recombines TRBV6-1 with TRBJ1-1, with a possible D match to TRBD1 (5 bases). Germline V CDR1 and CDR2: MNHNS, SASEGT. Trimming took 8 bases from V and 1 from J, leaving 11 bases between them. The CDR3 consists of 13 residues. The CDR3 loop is CASDPDRNTEAFF. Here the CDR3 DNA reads TGTGCCAGCGATCCTGACAGGAACACTGAAGCTTTCTTT.

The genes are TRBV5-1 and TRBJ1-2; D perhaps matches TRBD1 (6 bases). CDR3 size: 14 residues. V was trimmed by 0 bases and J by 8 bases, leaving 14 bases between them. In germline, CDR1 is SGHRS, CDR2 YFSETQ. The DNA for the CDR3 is TGCGCCAGCAGCTTGGGGGCAGGGGTGTTGGGCTACACCTTC. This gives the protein CASSLGAGVLGYTF.

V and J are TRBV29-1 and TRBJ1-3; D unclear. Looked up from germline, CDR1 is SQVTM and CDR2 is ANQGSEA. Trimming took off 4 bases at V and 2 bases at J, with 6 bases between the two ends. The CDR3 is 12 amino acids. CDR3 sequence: CSVVAAGNTIYF. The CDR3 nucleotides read TGCAGCGTTGTCGCGGCTGGAAACACCATATATTTT.

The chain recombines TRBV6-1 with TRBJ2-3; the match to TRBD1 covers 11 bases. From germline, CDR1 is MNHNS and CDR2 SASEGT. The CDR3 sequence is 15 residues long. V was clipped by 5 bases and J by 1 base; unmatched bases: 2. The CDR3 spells CASSWTGGGTDTQYF. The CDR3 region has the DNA TGTGCCAGCAGTTGGACAGGGGGCGGCACAGATACGCAGTATTTT.

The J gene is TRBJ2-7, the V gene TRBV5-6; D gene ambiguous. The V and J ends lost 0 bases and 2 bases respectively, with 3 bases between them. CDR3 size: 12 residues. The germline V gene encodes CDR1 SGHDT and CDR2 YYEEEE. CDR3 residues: CASSLEPYEQYF. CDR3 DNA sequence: TGTGCCAGCAGCTTGGAGCCCTACGAGCAGTACTTC. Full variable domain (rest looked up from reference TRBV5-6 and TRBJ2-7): DAGVTQSPTHLIKTRGQQVTLRCSPKSGHDTVSWYQQALGQGPQFIFQYYEEEERQRGNFPDRFSGHQFPNYSSELNVNALLLGDSALYLCASSLEPYEQYFGPGTRLTVT.

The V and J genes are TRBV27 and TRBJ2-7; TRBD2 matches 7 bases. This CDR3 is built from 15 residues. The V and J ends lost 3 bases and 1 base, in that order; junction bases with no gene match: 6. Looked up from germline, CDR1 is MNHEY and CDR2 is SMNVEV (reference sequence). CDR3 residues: CASSFGGSGSYEQYF. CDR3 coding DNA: TGTGCCAGCAGTTTCGGCGGGAGCGGGTCCTACGAGCAGTACTTC.

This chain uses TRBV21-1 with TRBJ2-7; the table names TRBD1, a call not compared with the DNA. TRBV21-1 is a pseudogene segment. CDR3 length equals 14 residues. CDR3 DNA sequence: TGTGCCAGCAGCATATGGCAGGGGGCGGAAGAGCAGTACTTC. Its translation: CASSIWQGAEEQYF.

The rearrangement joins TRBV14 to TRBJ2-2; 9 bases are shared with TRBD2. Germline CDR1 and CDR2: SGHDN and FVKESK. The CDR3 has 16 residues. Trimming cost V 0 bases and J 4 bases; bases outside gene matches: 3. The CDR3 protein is CASSQEERGVTGELFF. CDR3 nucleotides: TGTGCCAGCAGCCAAGAAGAGCGGGGGGTCACCGGGGAGCTGTTTTTT. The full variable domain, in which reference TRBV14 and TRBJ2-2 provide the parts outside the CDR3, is EAGVTQFPSHSVIEKGQTVTLRCDPISGHDNLYWYRRVMGKEIKFLLHFVKESKQDESGMPNNRFLAERTGGTYSTLKVQPAELEDSGVYFCASSQEERGVTGELFFGEGSRLTVL.

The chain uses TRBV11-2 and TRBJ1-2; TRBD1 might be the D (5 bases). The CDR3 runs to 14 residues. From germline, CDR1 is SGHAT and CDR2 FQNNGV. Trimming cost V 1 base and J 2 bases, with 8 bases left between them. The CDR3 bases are TGTGCCAGCAGCTTAGTGACAGCGAACTATGGCTACACCTTC. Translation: CASSLVTANYGYTF.

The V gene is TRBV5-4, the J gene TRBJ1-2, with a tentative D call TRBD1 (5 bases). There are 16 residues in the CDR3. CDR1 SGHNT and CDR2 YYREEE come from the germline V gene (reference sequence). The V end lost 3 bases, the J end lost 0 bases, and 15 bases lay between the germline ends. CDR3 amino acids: CASSSIGGLANYGYTF. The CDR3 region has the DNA TGTGCCAGCAGCTCCATCGGGGGACTTGCTAACTATGGCTACACCTTC.